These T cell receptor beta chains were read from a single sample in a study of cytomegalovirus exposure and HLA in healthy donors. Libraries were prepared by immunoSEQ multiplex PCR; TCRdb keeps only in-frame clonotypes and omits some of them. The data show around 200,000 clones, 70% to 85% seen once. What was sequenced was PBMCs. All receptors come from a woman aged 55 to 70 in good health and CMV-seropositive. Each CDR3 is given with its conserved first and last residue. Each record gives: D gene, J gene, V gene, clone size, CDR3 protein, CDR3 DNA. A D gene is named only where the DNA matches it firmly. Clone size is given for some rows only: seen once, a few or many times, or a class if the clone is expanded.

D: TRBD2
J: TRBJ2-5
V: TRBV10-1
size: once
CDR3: CASSDGTSGRRAVKKHRETQYF
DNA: TGCGCCAGCAGTGACGGGACTAGCGGGAGGAGGGCTGTTAAGAAACATAGGGAGACCCAGTACTTC

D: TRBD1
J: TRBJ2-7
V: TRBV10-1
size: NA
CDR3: CASSESGQVYEQYF
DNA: TGCGCCAGCAGTGAGTCCGGACAGGTCTACGAGCAGTACTTC

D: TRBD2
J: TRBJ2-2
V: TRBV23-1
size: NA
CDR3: CASSQSRLAGNTGELFF
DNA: TGCGCCAGCAGTCAATCGAGGCTAGCGGGGAACACCGGGGAGCTGTTTTTT

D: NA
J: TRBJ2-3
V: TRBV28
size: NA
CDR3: CASSLGRLLTDTQYF
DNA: TGTGCCAGCAGTCTAGGAAGACTACTGACAGATACGCAGTATTTT

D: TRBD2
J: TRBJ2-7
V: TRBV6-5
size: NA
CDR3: CASSASGVSSYEQYF
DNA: TGTGCCAGCAGTGCTAGCGGGGTTAGCTCCTACGAGCAGTACTTC

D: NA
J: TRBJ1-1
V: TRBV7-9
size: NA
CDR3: CASSLKRENTEAFF
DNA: TGTGCCAGCAGCTTAAAGAGGGAGAACACTGAAGCTTTCTTT

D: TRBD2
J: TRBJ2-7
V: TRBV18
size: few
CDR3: CASSPSSGGAGSYEQYF
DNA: TGTGCCAGCTCCCCCTCCAGCGGGGGGGCAGGGTCCTACGAGCAGTACTTC

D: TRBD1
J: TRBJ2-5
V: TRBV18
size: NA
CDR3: CASSLRGIQETQYF
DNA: TGTGCCAGCTCACTCAGGGGGATTCAAGAGACCCAGTACTTC

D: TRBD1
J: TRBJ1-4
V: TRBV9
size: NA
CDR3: CASSVDRGNEKLFF
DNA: TGTGCCAGCAGCGTCGACAGGGGGAATGAAAAACTGTTTTTT

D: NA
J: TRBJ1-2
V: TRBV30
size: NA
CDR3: CAWSKLARSSINYGYTF
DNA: TGTGCCTGGTCAAAGCTCGCGCGGAGTTCTATTAACTATGGCTACACCTTC

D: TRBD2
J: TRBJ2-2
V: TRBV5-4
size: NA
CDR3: CASSTGRGDTGELFF
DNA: TGTGCCAGCAGCACCGGACGGGGGGACACCGGGGAGCTGTTTTTT

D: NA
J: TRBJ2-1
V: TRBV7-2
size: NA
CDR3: CASSLIGGIDTGEQFF
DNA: TGTGCCAGCAGCCTCATCGGCGGGATAGACACGGGTGAGCAGTTCTTC

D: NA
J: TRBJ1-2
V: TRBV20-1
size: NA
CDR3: CSPGYGYTF
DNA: TGCAGTCCCGGCTATGGCTACACCTTC

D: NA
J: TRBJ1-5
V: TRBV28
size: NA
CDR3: CASRLPGGQPQHF
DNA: TGTGCCAGCAGGCTACCTGGAGGCCAGCCCCAGCATTTT

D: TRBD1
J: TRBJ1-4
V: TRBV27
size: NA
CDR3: CASSWDRGSEKLFF
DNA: TGTGCCAGCAGTTGGGACAGGGGATCTGAAAAACTGTTTTTT

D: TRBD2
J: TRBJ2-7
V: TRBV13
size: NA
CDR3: CASSPTSGIYEQYF
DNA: TGTGCCAGCAGCCCGACTAGCGGAATCTACGAGCAGTACTTC

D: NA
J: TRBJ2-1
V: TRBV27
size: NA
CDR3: CASSLSPGTLWNEQFF
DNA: TGTGCCAGCAGTTTATCGCCCGGGACTCTCTGGAATGAGCAGTTCTTC

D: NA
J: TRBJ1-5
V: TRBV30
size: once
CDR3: CAWSVSTVDQPQHF
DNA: TGTGCCTGGAGTGTATCTACAGTAGATCAGCCCCAGCATTTT

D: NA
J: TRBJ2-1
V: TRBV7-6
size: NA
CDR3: CASSLGFREQFF
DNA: TGTGCCAGCAGCTTGGGCTTCCGTGAGCAGTTCTTC

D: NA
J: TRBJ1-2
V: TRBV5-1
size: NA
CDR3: CASSLGVENYGYTF
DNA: TGCGCCAGCAGCTTGGGGGTGGAGAACTATGGCTACACCTTC

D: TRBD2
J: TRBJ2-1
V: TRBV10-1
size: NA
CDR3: CASSESTGLAGDNEQFF
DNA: TGCGCCAGCAGTGAGTCCACGGGACTAGCGGGAGATAATGAGCAGTTCTTC

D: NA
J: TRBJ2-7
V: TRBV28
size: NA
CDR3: CASRRESYEQYF
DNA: TGTGCCAGCCGTAGAGAGTCCTACGAGCAGTACTTC

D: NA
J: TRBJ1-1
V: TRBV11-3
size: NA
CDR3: CASSQDSNTEAFF
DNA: TGTGCCAGCAGCCAAGACTCGAACACTGAAGCTTTCTTT

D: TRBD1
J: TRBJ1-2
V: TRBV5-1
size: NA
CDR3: CASSGGQSNYGYTF
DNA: TGCGCCAGCAGCGGGGGACAGAGCAACTATGGCTACACCTTC

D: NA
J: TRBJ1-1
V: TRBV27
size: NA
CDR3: CASSLEGNTEAFF
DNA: TGTGCCAGCAGTTTGGAGGGGAACACTGAAGCTTTCTTT

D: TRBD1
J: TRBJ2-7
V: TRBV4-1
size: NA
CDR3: CASSHGPGQGGSYEQYF
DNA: TGCGCCAGCAGCCACGGCCCGGGACAGGGGGGCTCCTACGAGCAGTACTTC

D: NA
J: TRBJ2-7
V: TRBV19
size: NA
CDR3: CASSIDRGSYEQYF
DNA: TGTGCCAGTAGTATCGATAGGGGATCCTACGAGCAGTACTTC

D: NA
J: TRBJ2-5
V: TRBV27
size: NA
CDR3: CASRSPSGETQYF
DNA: TGTGCCAGCCGGTCCCCTTCAGGAGAGACCCAGTACTTC

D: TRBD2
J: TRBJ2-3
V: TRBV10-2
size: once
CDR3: CASSEGRLAGASTDTQYF
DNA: TGCGCCAGCAGTGAGGGAAGACTAGCGGGGGCTAGCACAGATACGCAGTATTTT

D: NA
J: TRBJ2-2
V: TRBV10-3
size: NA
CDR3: CAISESGGTGELFF
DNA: TGTGCCATCAGTGAGTCCGGCGGCACCGGGGAGCTGTTTTTT

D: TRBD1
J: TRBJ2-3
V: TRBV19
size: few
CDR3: CASTWGQGEDTQYF
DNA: TGTGCCAGTACTTGGGGACAGGGTGAAGATACGCAGTATTTT

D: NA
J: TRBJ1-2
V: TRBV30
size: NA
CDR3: CACMRGLLGYTF
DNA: TGTGCCTGCATGAGGGGGTTGTTGGGCTACACCTTC

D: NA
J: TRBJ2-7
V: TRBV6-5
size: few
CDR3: CASTLKLGTYEQYF
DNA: TGTGCCAGCACTTTAAAGTTAGGGACTTACGAGCAGTACTTC

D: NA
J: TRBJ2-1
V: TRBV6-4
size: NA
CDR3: CASSTPRRGLGNEQFF
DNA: TGTGCCAGCAGTACCCCAAGGCGGGGGCTAGGGAATGAGCAGTTCTTC

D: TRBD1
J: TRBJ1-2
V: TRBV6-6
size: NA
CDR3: CASRGQGHNYGYTF
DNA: TGTGCCAGCCGTGGACAGGGCCATAACTATGGCTACACCTTC

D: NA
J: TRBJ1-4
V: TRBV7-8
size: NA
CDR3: CASSLTPGSNEKLFF
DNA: TGTGCCAGCAGCTTAACCCCAGGCTCGAATGAAAAACTGTTTTTT

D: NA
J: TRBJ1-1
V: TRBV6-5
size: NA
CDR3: CASSPYRVGNTEAFF
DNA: TGTGCCAGCAGTCCATACAGGGTGGGCAACACTGAAGCTTTCTTT

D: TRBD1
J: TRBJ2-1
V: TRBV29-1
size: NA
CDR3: CSAGQGIDNEQFF
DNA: TGCAGCGCTGGACAGGGGATTGATAATGAGCAGTTCTTC

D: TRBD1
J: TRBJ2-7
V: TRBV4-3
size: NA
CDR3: CASSQQGASSYEQYF
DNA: TGCGCCAGCAGCCAGCAGGGGGCGAGCTCCTACGAGCAGTACTTC

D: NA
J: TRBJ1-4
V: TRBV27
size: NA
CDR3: CASTQEGGNEKLFF
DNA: TGTGCCAGCACCCAAGAAGGGGGAAATGAAAAACTGTTTTTT

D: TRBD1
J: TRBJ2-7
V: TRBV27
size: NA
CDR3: CASSHTGTGNEQYF
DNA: TGTGCCAGCAGCCACACCGGGACAGGGAACGAGCAGTACTTC

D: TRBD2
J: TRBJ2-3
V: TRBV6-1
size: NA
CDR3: CASSVAGETDTQYF
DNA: TGTGCCAGCAGTGTAGCGGGAGAGACAGATACGCAGTATTTT